The 23 T cell receptor beta chains below come from one sample, sequenced in a study of cytomegalovirus exposure and HLA in healthy donors. Amplification used 60 Vbeta primers and 13 Jbeta primers. Generated by immunoSEQ multiplex PCR, the TCRdb table keeps only in-frame clones and is missing some. The repertoire includes over 100,000 clones, roughly four fifths of them detected once, and 3% to 4% sits in the top ten. Sequences were obtained from PBMCs. The receptors originated from a woman aged 25-40 years in good health and CMV-seropositive.

The gene calls are TRBV28 and TRBJ2-7; TRBD2 matches at 7 bases. The CDR3 has 12 residues. CDR1 and CDR2 (germline): MDHEN, SYDVKM. With 6 bases clipped from V and 7 bases from J, the junction kept 6 bases outside the gene matches. The DNA of the CDR3 is TGTGCCAGCAGCCTACCGCGGGGGGAGCAGTACTTC. It yields the protein CASSLPRGEQYF.

This clone was observed a single time. The chain has TRBV11-1 and TRBJ2-7; 9 bases fit TRBD2. CDR3 size: 16 residues. Germline lookup yields CDR1 SGHAT and CDR2 FQDESV (reference sequence). V was pared by 3 bases and J by 6 bases, with 12 bases of the junction left unmatched. CDR3 in amino acids: CASSFGLGLASGEQYF. In DNA, the CDR3 is TGTGCCAGCAGCTTTGGTCTCGGACTAGCGTCGGGCGAGCAGTACTTC.

V usage is TRBV5-4 and J usage is TRBJ2-7; 10 nucleotides agree with TRBD1. Germline V gene lookup returns CDR1 SGHNT and CDR2 YYREEE (reference sequence). The CDR3 sequence is 15 residues long. V was pared by 7 bases and J by 3 bases, with 10 bases of the junction left unmatched. The CDR3 region has the DNA TGTGCCAGCTCCTTAGGGACAGGGGATTACTACGAGCAGTACTTC. It encodes CASSLGTGDYYEQYF.

A few counts support this clone. This sequence joins TRBV5-6 and TRBJ2-4; a possible D gene is TRBD2 (5 bases). From germline, CDR1 is SGHDT and CDR2 YYEEEE. The CDR3 is made up of 16 amino acids. Trimming took 4 bases from V and 5 from J, leaving 19 bases between them. CDR3 DNA: TGTGCCAGCAGCGATACCACGGCGCTAGCAGAAAACATTCAGTACTTC. Translating gives CASSDTTALAENIQYF.

The chain joins TRBV5-1 to TRBJ2-1; maybe TRBD2 (6 bases). Trimming shortened V by 4 bases and J by 2 bases, and 16 bases separated the two germline ends. The CDR3 has 16 residues. Germline V gene lookup returns CDR1 SGHRS and CDR2 YFSETQ. The CDR3 spells CASSPLQDYTYNEQFF. The CDR3 DNA follows: TGCGCCAGCAGCCCTCTACAGGACTACACCTACAATGAGCAGTTCTTC.

The V and J genes are TRBV4-3 and TRBJ1-3; tentatively, D is TRBD1 (5 bases). CDR1 LGHNA and CDR2 YSLEER come from the germline V gene. CDR3 length equals 15 residues. The V gene lost 1 base and the J gene lost 2 bases, with 9 bases spanning the gap. The CDR3, as DNA: TGCGCCAGCAGCCAAGGGGACTTTCCTGGAAACACCATATATTTT. Translated: CASSQGDFPGNTIYF.

The V gene is TRBV4-1, the J gene TRBJ2-7; tentatively, D is TRBD1 (5 bases). The germline V gene encodes CDR1 MGHRA and CDR2 YSYEKL. The CDR3 has 15 residues. Trimming took 4 bases from V and 2 from J, leaving 15 bases between them. CDR3 loop: CASSLPNQGPYEQYF. CDR3 DNA sequence: TGCGCCAGCAGCCTACCGAATCAGGGCCCCTACGAGCAGTACTTC.

This chain joins TRBV5-1 and TRBJ1-6; D is unclear. The V and J ends lost 3 bases and 0 bases respectively, with 10 bases between them. Germline CDR1 and CDR2: SGHRS and YFSETQ. This CDR3 is 16 amino acids long. The CDR3 spells CASSSGRGSYNSPLHF. The CDR3 region has the DNA TGCGCCAGCAGCTCAGGACGGGGCTCCTATAATTCACCCCTCCACTTT.

This clone has only one observation. The chain recombines TRBV27 with TRBJ1-5, with unresolved D. Germline CDR1 is MNHEY and CDR2 is SMNVEV (reference sequence). The CDR3 is made up of 14 amino acids. Trimming shortened V by 3 bases and J by 8 bases, and 14 bases separated the two germline ends. The CDR3 here is CASSFLAGIEPQHF. DNA of the CDR3: TGTGCCAGCAGTTTTCTAGCGGGGATCGAGCCCCAGCATTTT.

The rearrangement uses TRBV4-1 and TRBJ2-2, with D perhaps matching TRBD2 (6 bases). Germline-derived CDR1 and CDR2 are MGHRA and YSYEKL. V lost 4 bases and J lost 4, with 19 bases in between. CDR3 length: 17 amino acids. In nucleotides, the CDR3 is TGCGCCAGCAGCCTCCTACCCCGGGGGTCCGCCACCGGGGAGCTGTTTTTT. Translation: CASSLLPRGSATGELFF.

The table lists this clone with many counts. The chain uses TRBV11-2 and TRBJ2-1; D might be TRBD2 (6 bases). The CDR3 length is 13 residues. Per the germline V gene, CDR1 is SGHAT and CDR2 is FQNNGV. The V gene lost 5 bases and the J gene lost 8 bases, with 13 bases spanning the gap. The CDR3 here is CASSTRWGDEQFF. DNA of the CDR3: TGTGCCAGCAGCACCCGCTGGGGGGATGAGCAGTTCTTC.

The V call is TRBV2, the J call TRBJ2-3, with TRBD2 as a possible D gene (6 bases). The germline V and J ends were trimmed by 6 bases and 2 bases, with 18 bases remaining between them. The CDR3 covers 16 residues. Germline values: CDR1 SNHLY, CDR2 FYNNEI. CDR3 amino acids: CASSPKDGLSTDTQYF. The CDR3 coding sequence is TGTGCCAGCAGCCCTAAGGACGGACTATCCACAGATACGCAGTATTTT.

The chain couples TRBV11-3 to TRBJ2-1; D unresolved. Germline CDR1 is SGHNT and CDR2 is YENEEA. There are 15 residues in the CDR3. V lost 3 bases, J lost 0 bases, and 9 bases lay in between. Here the CDR3 DNA reads TGTGCCAGCAGCTTTGGCGCGGTCTCCTACAATGAGCAGTTCTTC. Translated: CASSFGAVSYNEQFF.

Comments on this clone: One end of the junction is discordant with germline, which a read error may explain. The V and J genes are TRBV6-1 and TRBJ1-1, with D possibly TRBD1 on 5 matching bases. Germline values: CDR1 MNHNS, CDR2 SASEGT. The CDR3 sequence is 11 residues long. The CDR3 DNA follows: TGTGCCAGCAGTGAGGACACAGAAGCTTTCTTT. Amino acids: CASSEDTEAFF.

The chain recombines TRBV4-3 with TRBJ2-4; no definite D call. This CDR3 region has 14 residues. V was clipped by 5 bases and J by 2 bases, with 10 bases between them. CDR1 and CDR2 from the germline V gene are LGHNA and YSLEER. CDR3 in DNA: TGCGCCAGCAGCGACCGGGTTACCAAAAACATTCAGTACTTC. This encodes CASSDRVTKNIQYF.

This clone was recorded a few times. The CDR3 region is CASSPEGGLATYEQYF. The CDR3 DNA reads as TGCGCCAGCAGCCCCGAAGGGGGACTAGCGACTTACGAGCAGTACTTC. The chain has TRBV4-3 and TRBJ2-7, with 10 bases fitting TRBD2. The CDR3 loop spans 16 amino acids. Trimming took 4 bases from V and 4 from J; bases not matched to a gene: 10. CDR1 LGHNA and CDR2 YSLEER come from the germline V gene.

The chain uses TRBV7-6 and TRBJ1-3; D is unclear. The CDR3 contains 15 residues. With 2 bases removed from V and 0 bases from J, the gap between germline ends came to 8 bases. Germline CDR1 is SGHVS and CDR2 is FNYEAQ. For the CDR3, the DNA is TGTGCCAGCAGCTTATGGTCCAGCTCTGGAAACACCATATATTTT. Encoded protein: CASSLWSSSGNTIYF. The full variable domain, in which reference TRBV7-6 and TRBJ1-3 provide the parts outside the CDR3, is GAGVSQSPRYKVTKRGQDVALRCDPISGHVSLYWYRQALGQGPEFLTYFNYEAQQDKSGLPNDRFSAERPEGSISTLTIQRTEQRDSAMYRCASSLWSSSGNTIYFGEGSWLTVV.

The rearrangement joins TRBV9 to TRBJ2-5; 7 bases fit TRBD1. The CDR3 is made up of 17 amino acids. CDR1 and CDR2 (germline): SGDLS, YYNGEE. The trim removed 0 bases at V and 4 bases at J, leaving 12 bases unmatched. The DNA of the CDR3 is TGTGCCAGCAGCGTAGGTGGTTATGGGGACAGCGGAGAGACCCAGTACTTC. It is translated as CASSVGGYGDSGETQYF.

In its sample, this clone was seen a few times. J is TRBJ2-1 and V is TRBV2; possibly TRBD2 for D (7 bases). Germline lookup yields CDR1 SNHLY and CDR2 FYNNEI. V was trimmed by 3 bases and J by 8 bases, leaving 14 bases between them. This CDR3 has 14 residues. The CDR3 reads CASSEGGGGDEQFF. DNA for the CDR3: TGTGCCAGCAGTGAGGGAGGGGGTGGGGATGAGCAGTTCTTC.

The chain combines TRBV30 with TRBJ1-2; TRBD1 agrees at 8 bases. CDR1 GTSNPN and CDR2 SVGIG come from the germline V gene (reference sequence). The CDR3 is made up of 14 amino acids. With V trimmed by 0 bases and J by 7 bases, 7 bases remained unmatched. DNA of the CDR3: TGTGCCTGGAGTGTGCAGGGGGCCTGGGGTGGCTACACCTTC. Residues: CAWSVQGAWGGYTF.

The J gene is TRBJ2-7, the V gene TRBV28, with TRBD2 matching over 11 bases. Losses at the gene ends were 5 bases for V and 2 bases for J; bases not matched to a gene: 11. Germline CDR1 MDHEN, CDR2 SYDVKM. This CDR3 is 17 amino acids long. The CDR3 spells CASSPGSLAGGTYEQYF. The CDR3 DNA follows: TGTGCCAGCAGTCCGGGCTCGCTAGCGGGGGGAACCTACGAGCAGTACTTC.

This clone was picked up a small number of times. V gene TRBV19 combines with J gene TRBJ2-1, with D uncertain. This CDR3 has 13 residues. Germline values: CDR1 LNHDA, CDR2 SQIVND (reference sequence). V lost 2 bases and J lost 6, with 8 bases in between. The DNA for the CDR3 is TGTGCCAGTAGTATATTCAGTCCCAATGAGCAGTTCTTC. Amino acid sequence: CASSIFSPNEQFF.

The chain joins TRBV11-2 to TRBJ2-1, with 8 bases fitting TRBD2. The CDR3 contains 16 residues. Germline CDR1 and CDR2: SGHAT and FQNNGV. Trimming removed 1 base from V and 9 bases from J; junction bases left unmatched: 11. In DNA form, the CDR3 reads TGTGCCAGCAGCTTAGCCCCTGGGCGGGGGGACGGTGAGCAGTTCTTC. The encoded protein is CASSLAPGRGDGEQFF.